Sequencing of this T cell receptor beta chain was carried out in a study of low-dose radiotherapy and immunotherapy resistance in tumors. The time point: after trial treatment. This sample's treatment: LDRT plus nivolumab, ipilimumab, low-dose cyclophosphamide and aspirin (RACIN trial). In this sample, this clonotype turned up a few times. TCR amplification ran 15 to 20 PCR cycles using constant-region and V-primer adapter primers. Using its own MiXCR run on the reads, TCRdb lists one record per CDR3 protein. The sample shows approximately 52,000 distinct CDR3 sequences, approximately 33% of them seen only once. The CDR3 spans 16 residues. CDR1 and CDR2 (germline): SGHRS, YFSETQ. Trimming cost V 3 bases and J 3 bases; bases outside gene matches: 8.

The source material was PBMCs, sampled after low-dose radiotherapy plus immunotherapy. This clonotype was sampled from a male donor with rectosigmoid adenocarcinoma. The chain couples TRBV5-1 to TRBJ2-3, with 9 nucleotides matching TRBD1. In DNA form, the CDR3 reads TGCGCCAGCAGCTCCTTACAGGGGGCAGGAACAGATACGCAGTATTTT. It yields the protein CASSSLQGAGTDTQYF. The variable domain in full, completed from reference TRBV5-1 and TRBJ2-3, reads KAGVTQTPRYLIKTRGQQVTLSCSPISGHRSVSWYQQTPGQGLQFLFEYFSETQRNKGNFPGRFSGRQFSNSRSEMNVSTLELGDSALYLCASSSLQGAGTDTQYFGPGTRLTVL.